This T cell receptor beta chain came from a study of blood T cell repertoires in COVID-19. Overall study context: The United States, Italy and Spain supplied acute and convalescent COVID-19 samples. From T cells, B-cell-depleted T cells, or PBMCs came the material, which was cDNA or gDNA.

In the original workflow: Amplified reference gene primers provided the basis for estimating nucleated cell counts. Assay: immunoSEQ multiplex PCR; the TCRdb copy retains only in-frame clones and omits some. V and J calls and clone size follow that table, whereas D and trimming were derived from the DNA. The table records about 120,000 clones, 76% of them present only once. The CDR3 has 13 amino acids. Trimming cost V 6 bases and J 3 bases, with 11 bases left between them. Per germline, CDR1 WNHNN and CDR2 SYGVQD (reference sequence). This clone has more than one count but fewer than ten. The TCR sequence derives from an elderly woman with acute or convalescent COVID-19. The sequencing sample was made of peripheral blood. The V gene is TRBV10-1, the J gene TRBJ1-1; no reliable D call. The CDR3 coding sequence is TGCGCCAGCAGCCGAGAACCCTACACTGAAGCTTTCTTT. The encoded protein is CASSREPYTEAFF.